This T cell receptor beta chain was obtained from a study of vaccination effects on CD4 cells after COVID-19. As concerns this clone: The antigen is unknown.

Antigen-specific CD4+ T cell clonotypes were called by their expansion after viral peptide-pool culture in ViraFEST. The culture ran for 10 days before CD4+ T cells were isolated. Clones were read by immunoSEQ multiplex PCR, and TCRdb kept only the in-frame ones, dropping some. The sample lists around 31,000 clones; roughly 62% were seen once. Germline V CDR1 and CDR2: SGHRS, YFSETQ. With 4 bases removed from V and 6 bases from J, the gap between germline ends came to 15 bases. The CDR3 totals 14 residues. The source material was CD4+ T cells from PBMCs cultured with HCoV-229E spike peptides, sampled before COVID-19 vaccination. The clonotype was recovered from a human donor who received a COVID-19 vaccine. The chain combines TRBV5-1 with TRBJ2-3; D gene uncertain. CDR3 loop: CASSLVEVRDTQYF. CDR3 nucleotides: TGCGCCAGCAGCCTCGTAGAAGTTCGGGATACGCAGTATTTT. The entire variable domain, with the rest obtained from reference TRBV5-1 and TRBJ2-3, is as follows: KAGVTQTPRYLIKTRGQQVTLSCSPISGHRSVSWYQQTPGQGLQFLFEYFSETQRNKGNFPGRFSGRQFSNSRSEMNVSTLELGDSALYLCASSLVEVRDTQYFGPGTRLTVL.